A selection of T cell receptor beta chains follows, all from one sample in a study of blood T cell repertoires in COVID-19. The table came from immunoSEQ multiplex PCR; TCRdb's copy has only in-frame clones and leaves some out. The sample shows around 220,000 clones, less than 85% of them seen only once. The sequencing sample was made of peripheral blood. These receptors were taken from a woman of 80 years or more with COVID-19, enrolled during active disease. The CDR3 runs from the conserved cysteine through the conserved F or W. D genes are given only for firm matches.

CDR3 length: 13
V gene: TRBV11-2
D gene: TRBD2
J gene: TRBJ2-3
CDR3 DNA: TGTGCCAGCAGCCCAGCGGGAGGGTATACGCAGTATTTT
CDR3 protein: CASSPAGGYTQYF

CDR3 length: 14
V gene: TRBV5-1
D gene: TRBD2
J gene: TRBJ2-1
CDR3 DNA: TGCGCCAGCAGCTTGGGAGTAGCGGGAGGGGAGCAGTTCTTC
CDR3 protein: CASSLGVAGGEQFF

CDR3 length: 15
V gene: TRBV5-1
D gene: TRBD2
J gene: TRBJ2-2
CDR3 DNA: TGCGCCAGCAGCTTCTCGGGAGGATACACCGGGGAGCTGTTTTTT
CDR3 protein: CASSFSGGYTGELFF

CDR3 length: 14
V gene: TRBV14
D gene: NA
J gene: TRBJ2-2
CDR3 DNA: TGTGCCAGCAGCTTAAAACTAAACACCGGGGAGCTGTTTTTT
CDR3 protein: CASSLKLNTGELFF

CDR3 length: 15
V gene: TRBV9
D gene: TRBD1
J gene: TRBJ1-6
CDR3 DNA: TGTGCCAGCAGCGACCGACAGGGGATCGATTCACCCCTCCACTTT
CDR3 protein: CASSDRQGIDSPLHF

CDR3 length: 15
V gene: TRBV11-3
D gene: TRBD1
J gene: TRBJ2-2
CDR3 DNA: TGTGCCAGTCGGTGGGGGACAGGTGGCACCGGGGAGCTGTTTTTT
CDR3 protein: CASRWGTGGTGELFF

CDR3 length: 13
V gene: TRBV6-6
D gene: NA
J gene: TRBJ1-3
CDR3 DNA: TGTGCCAGCACAGGTACCTCTGGAAACACCATATATTTT
CDR3 protein: CASTGTSGNTIYF

CDR3 length: 14
V gene: TRBV27
D gene: NA
J gene: TRBJ2-5
CDR3 DNA: TGTGCCAGCAGTCCCTCGTGGGGGGGCGAGACCCAGTACTTC
CDR3 protein: CASSPSWGGETQYF

CDR3 length: 15
V gene: TRBV9
D gene: TRBD1
J gene: TRBJ1-2
CDR3 DNA: TGTGCCAGCAGCGTATGGGACAGGGAAAACTATGGCTACACCTTC
CDR3 protein: CASSVWDRENYGYTF

CDR3 length: 16
V gene: TRBV7-2
D gene: TRBD2
J gene: TRBJ2-1
CDR3 DNA: TGTGCCAGCAGCCAAGTAGCGGGGGGGCCGCACAATGAGCAGTTCTTC
CDR3 protein: CASSQVAGGPHNEQFF